This T cell receptor (beta chain) comes out of a study of cytomegalovirus exposure and HLA in healthy donors. With 60 Vbeta and 13 Jbeta primers, the PCR was carried out. Method: immunoSEQ multiplex PCR; TCRdb's copy keeps in-frame clones and lacks some. Of some 130,000 clones listed, 70% to 85% are singletons. V shed 7 bases and J shed 1 base, with 10 bases lying between them. Per the germline V gene, CDR1 is SQVTM and CDR2 is ANQGSEA. There are 13 residues in the CDR3. This clonotype was sampled from a female donor in good health and CMV-seronegative. The chain carries TRBV29-1 and TRBJ1-4; D is unclear. Sequenced input: PBMCs. CDR3 loop: CSAMEGTNEKLFF. The CDR3 coding sequence is TGCAGCGCAATGGAGGGAACTAATGAAAAACTGTTTTTT.